This T cell receptor (beta chain) was documented in a study of CD8 T cells in ankylosing spondylitis. Germline assignment: CDR1 MGHDK and CDR2 SYGVNS. V was pared by 1 base and J by 12 bases, with 5 bases between. The CDR3 length is 10 residues. This clonotype was seen repeatedly, ten times or more. TCRdb reprocessed the 5' RACE reads via MiXCR and lists one record per CDR3 protein. This table holds about 200,000 distinct CDR3 sequences, roughly 13% found once. The chain employs TRBV25-1 and TRBJ2-3; D is undetermined. The sequence derives from a male donor with ankylosing spondylitis or in good health (not recorded which). Sequencing was carried out using blood, either unsorted or a sorted T cell fraction (not recorded which). The CDR3 DNA follows: TGTGCCAGCAGTGAATTCCCCCAGTATTTT. This codes for CASSEFPQYF.